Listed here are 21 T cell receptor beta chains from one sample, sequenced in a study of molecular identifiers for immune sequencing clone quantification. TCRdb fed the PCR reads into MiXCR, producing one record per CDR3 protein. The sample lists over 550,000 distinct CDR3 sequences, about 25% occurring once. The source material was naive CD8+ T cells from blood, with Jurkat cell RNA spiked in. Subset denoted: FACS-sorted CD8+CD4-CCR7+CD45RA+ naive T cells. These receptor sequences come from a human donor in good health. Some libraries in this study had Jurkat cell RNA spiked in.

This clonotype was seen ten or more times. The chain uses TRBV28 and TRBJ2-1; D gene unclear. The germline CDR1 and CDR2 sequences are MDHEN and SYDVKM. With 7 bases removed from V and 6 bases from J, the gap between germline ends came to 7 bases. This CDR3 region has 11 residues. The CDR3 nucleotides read TGTGCCAGCACCCTGGGCAATGAGCAGTTCTTC. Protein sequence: CASTLGNEQFF.

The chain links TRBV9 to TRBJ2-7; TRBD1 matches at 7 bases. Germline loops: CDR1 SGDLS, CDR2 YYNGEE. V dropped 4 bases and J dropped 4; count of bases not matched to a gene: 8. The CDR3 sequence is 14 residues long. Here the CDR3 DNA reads TGTGCCAGCAGCCCGGGACAGAGTCTTTACGAGCAGTACTTC. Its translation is CASSPGQSLYEQYF.

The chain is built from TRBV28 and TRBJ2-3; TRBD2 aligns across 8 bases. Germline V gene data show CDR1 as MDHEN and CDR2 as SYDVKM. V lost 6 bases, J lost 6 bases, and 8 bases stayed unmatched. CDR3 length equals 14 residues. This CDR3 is CASRFLPGGDTQYF. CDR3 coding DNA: TGTGCCAGCAGGTTCTTGCCGGGGGGGGATACGCAGTATTTT.

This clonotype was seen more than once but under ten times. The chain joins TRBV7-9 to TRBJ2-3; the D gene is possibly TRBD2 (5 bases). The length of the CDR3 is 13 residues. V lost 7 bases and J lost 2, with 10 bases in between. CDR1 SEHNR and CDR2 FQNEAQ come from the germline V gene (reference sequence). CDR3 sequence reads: CASTFSDTDTQYF. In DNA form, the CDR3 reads TGTGCCAGCACCTTTAGCGACACAGATACGCAGTATTTT.

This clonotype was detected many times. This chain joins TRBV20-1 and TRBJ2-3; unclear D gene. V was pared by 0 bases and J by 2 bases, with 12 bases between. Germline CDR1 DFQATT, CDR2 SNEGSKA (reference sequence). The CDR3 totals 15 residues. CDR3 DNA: TGCAGTGCTAGAGATCTCGCGAGTCCCACAGATACGCAGTATTTT. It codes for CSARDLASPTDTQYF.

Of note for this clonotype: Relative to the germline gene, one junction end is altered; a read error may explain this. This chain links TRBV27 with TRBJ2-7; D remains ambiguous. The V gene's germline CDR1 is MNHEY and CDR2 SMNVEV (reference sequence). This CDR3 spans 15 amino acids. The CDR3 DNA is TGTGCCAGCAGTTTCCCCGGTAGTGGGCTTTACGAGCAGCACTTC. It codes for CASSFPGSGLYEQHF.

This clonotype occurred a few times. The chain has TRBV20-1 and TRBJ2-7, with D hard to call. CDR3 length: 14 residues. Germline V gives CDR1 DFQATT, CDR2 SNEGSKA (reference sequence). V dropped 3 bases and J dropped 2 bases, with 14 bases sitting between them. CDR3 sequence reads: CSARAEVTPYEQYF. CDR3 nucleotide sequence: TGCAGTGCTAGGGCAGAGGTTACCCCCTACGAGCAGTACTTC.

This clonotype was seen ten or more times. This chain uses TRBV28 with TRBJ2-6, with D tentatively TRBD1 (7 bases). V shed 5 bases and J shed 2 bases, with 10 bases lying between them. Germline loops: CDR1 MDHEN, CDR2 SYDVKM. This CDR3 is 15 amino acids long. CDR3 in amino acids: CASSPRGAGANVLTF. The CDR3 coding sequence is TGTGCCAGCAGTCCCAGGGGGGCTGGGGCCAACGTCCTGACTTTC.

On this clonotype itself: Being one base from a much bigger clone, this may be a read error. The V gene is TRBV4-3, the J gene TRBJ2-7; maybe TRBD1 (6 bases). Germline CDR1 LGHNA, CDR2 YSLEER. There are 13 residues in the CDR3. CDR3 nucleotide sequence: TGCGCCGGCAGCCCGGGACATAACTACGAGCAGTACTTC. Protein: CAGSPGHNYEQYF.

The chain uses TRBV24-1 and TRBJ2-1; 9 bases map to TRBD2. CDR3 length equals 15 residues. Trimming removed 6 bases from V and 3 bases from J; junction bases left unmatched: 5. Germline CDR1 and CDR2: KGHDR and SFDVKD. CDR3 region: CATSPLAGSYNEQFF. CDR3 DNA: TGTGCCACCAGTCCCCTAGCGGGAAGCTACAATGAGCAGTTCTTC.

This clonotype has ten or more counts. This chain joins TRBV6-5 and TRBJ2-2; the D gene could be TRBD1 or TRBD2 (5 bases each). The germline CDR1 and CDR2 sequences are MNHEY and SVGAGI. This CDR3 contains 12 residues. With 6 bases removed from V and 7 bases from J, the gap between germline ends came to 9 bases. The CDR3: CASSGAGGELFF. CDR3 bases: TGTGCCAGCAGCGGGGCGGGCGGGGAGCTGTTTTTT.

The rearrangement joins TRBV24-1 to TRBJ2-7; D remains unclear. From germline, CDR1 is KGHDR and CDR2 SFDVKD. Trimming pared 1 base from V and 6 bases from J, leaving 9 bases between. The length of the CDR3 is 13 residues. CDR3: CATSDFLTAEQYF. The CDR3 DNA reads TGTGCCACCAGTGATTTTCTGACGGCCGAGCAGTACTTC.

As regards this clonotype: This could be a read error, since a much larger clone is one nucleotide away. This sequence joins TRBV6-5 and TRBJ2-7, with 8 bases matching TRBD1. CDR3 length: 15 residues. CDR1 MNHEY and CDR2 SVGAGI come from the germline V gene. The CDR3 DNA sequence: TGTGCCAGCAGTACTCCGGGACAGGTCACCTACGAGCAGCACTTC. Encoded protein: CASSTPGQVTYEQHF.

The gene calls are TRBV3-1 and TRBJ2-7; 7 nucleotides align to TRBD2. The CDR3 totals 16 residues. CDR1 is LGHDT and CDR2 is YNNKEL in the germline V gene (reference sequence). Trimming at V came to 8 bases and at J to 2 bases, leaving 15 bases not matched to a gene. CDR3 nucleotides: TGTGCCAGCGGCCCCGAAGGAAGGGAGGGGACCTACGAGCAGTACTTC. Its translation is CASGPEGREGTYEQYF.

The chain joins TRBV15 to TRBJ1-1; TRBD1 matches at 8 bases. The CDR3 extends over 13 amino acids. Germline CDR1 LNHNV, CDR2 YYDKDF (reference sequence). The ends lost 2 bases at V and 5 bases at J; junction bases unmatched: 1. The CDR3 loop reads CATSRRQGTEAFF. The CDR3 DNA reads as TGTGCCACCAGCAGAAGACAGGGGACTGAAGCTTTCTTT. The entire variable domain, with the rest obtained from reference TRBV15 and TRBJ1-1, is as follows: DAMVIQNPRYQVTQFGKPVTLSCSQTLNHNVMYWYQQKSSQAPKLLFHYYDKDFNNEADTPDNFQSRRPNTSFCFLDIRSPGLGDTAMYLCATSRRQGTEAFFGQGTRLTVV.

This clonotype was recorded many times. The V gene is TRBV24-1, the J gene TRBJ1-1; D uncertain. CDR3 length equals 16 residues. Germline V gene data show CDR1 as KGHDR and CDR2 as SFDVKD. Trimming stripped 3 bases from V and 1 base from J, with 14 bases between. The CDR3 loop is CATSDPRQARNTEAFF. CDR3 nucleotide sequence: TGTGCCACCAGTGATCCCCGCCAGGCCAGGAACACTGAAGCTTTCTTT.

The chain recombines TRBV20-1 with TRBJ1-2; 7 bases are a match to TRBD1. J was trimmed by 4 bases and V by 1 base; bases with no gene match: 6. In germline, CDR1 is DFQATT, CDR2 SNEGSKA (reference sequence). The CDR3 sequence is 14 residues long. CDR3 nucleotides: TGCAGTGCTAGAGGCGACAGGGAAAGCTATGGCTACACCTTC. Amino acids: CSARGDRESYGYTF.

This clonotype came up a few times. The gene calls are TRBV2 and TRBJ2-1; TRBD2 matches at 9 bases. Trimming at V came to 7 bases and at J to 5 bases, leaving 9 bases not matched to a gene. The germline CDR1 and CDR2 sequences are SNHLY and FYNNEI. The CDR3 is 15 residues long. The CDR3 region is CASTYSGGFDNEQFF. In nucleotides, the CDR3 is TGTGCCAGCACCTACAGCGGGGGGTTCGACAATGAGCAGTTCTTC.

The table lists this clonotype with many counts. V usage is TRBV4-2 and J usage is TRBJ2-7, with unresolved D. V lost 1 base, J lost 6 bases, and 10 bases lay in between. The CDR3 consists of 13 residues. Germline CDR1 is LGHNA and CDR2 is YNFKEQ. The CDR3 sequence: CASSQGQVPEQYF. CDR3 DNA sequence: TGTGCCAGCAGCCAAGGCCAGGTCCCCGAGCAGTACTTC.

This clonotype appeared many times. The CDR3 DNA reads TGTGCCACCAATGGCGGGAGTATCGATACGCAGTATTTT. Its protein product is CATNGGSIDTQYF. This chain connects TRBV24-1 to TRBJ2-3, with 7 bases that match TRBD2. Looked up from germline, CDR1 is KGHDR and CDR2 is SFDVKD. V dropped 8 bases and J dropped 6; count of bases not matched to a gene: 7. CDR3 length: 13 amino acids.

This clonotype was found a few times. The chain's CDR3 is CASSVTVSTEAFF. The CDR3 nucleotides read TGTGCCAGCAGTGTAACGGTTTCCACTGAAGCTTTCTTT. The genes are TRBV25-1 and TRBJ1-1; D uncertain. This CDR3 is 13 amino acids long. V was trimmed by 4 bases and J by 4 bases, leaving 10 bases between them. In germline, CDR1 is MGHDK, CDR2 SYGVNS. The complete variable domain, with remaining parts taken from reference TRBV25-1 and TRBJ1-1, reads EADIYQTPRYLVIGTGKKITLECSQTMGHDKMYWYQQDPGMELHLIHYSYGVNSTEKGDLSSESTVSRIRTEHFPLTLESARPSHTSQYLCASSVTVSTEAFFGQGTRLTVV.